The following is a T cell receptor beta chain sequence with its context. The antigen it recognizes is unknown. Within one base of it there is no much larger clone, and no base qualities were kept. This sample was taken from a study of breast tumors, draining lymph nodes, adjacent tissues (dated by TCRdb to the mid-2010s). General notes on the study: The study compared TCR beta repertoires across tumor, adjacent nontumor tissue and axillary lymph nodes from breast cancer patients. In human breast cancer, the study set out to evaluate how tumor, surrounding tissue and draining lymph node repertoires relate to one another and whether T cells may move between these sites.

Sequenced on an Illumina HiSeq 2000. Multiplex PCR amplification was used to generate the TCR beta chain libraries. The amplified TCR beta chain products were analyzed by high-throughput sequencing. TCRdb reanalyzed the raw reads on its own, using fastp at Q25 for trimming and MiXCR for clone calling, and kept in-frame beta chains. Rows with one shared CDR3 protein collapse into an entry with the most common genes and DNA. Here the sample has tens of thousands of distinct CDR3 sequences; roughly 50% occur a single time. The ten largest clones represent roughly a fifth of the sample. What the research found in general, with its limitations: The data were considered consistent with the idea that most tumor T cells come from the lymph node and then expand in tumor tissue. The similarity between tumor and nontumor tissue repertoires was significantly greater in luminal-like breast cancer than in basal-like breast cancer. Rather than being directly demonstrated, the conclusion that tumor T cells originate in lymph nodes was presented as consistent with a hypothesis. Tumor T-cell repertoires showed less diversity than lymph node repertoires and more diversity than nontumor tissue repertoires, and tumor T-cell repertoires showed preferential V and J gene usage.

Counted from cysteine to phenylalanine, this CDR3 has 15 amino acids. Just the 45-base CDR3 DNA is kept, in frame starting at base 1. CDR1 and CDR2 are drawn from the germline V gene: SGHTA, FQGTGA. V was cut back by 5 bases and J by 9 bases, leaving a gap of 17 bases between them. The V and J segments used are TRBV7-3 and TRBJ1-6, and TRBD1 may be the D gene, going by 5 matching bases. The receptor comes from a female donor with breast cancer. Some clones in this sample may be carry-over from other donors' samples. Sequencing was carried out using breast tumor tissue. This receptor carries the CDR3 CASSITAGLGSPLHF. The bases are TGTGCCAGCAGCATCACTGCAGGGTTGGGTTCACCCCTCCACTTT.